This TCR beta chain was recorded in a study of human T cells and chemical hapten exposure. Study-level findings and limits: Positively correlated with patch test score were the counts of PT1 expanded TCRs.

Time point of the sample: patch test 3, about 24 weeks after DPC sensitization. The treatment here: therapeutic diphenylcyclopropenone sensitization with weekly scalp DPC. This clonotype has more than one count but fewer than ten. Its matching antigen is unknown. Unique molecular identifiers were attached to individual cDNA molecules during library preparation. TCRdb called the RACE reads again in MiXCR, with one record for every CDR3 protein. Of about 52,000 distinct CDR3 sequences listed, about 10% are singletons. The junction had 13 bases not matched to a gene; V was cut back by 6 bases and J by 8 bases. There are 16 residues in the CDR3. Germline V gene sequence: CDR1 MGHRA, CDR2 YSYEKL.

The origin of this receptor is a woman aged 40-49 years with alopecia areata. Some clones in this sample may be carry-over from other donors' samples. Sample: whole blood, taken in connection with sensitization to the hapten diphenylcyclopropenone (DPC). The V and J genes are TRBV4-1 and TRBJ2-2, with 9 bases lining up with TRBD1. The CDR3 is CASRGDSGQGTGELFF. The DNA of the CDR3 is TGCGCCAGCAGAGGGGATTCGGGACAGGGAACGGGGGAGCTGTTTTTT.